This T cell receptor (beta chain) derives from a study of blood T cell repertoires in COVID-19. About the research overall: Sites in the United States, Italy and Spain provided acute and convalescent COVID-19 samples. The cDNA or gDNA used as material had been derived from T cells, B-cell-depleted T cells, or PBMCs.

The length of the CDR3 is 13 residues. V lost 5 bases to trimming and J lost 4 bases, with 11 bases between them. Per the germline V gene, CDR1 is SEHNR and CDR2 is FQNEAQ (reference sequence). Clones were read by immunoSEQ multiplex PCR, and TCRdb kept only the in-frame ones, dropping some. The sample has roughly 120,000 clones, approximately 86% seen once; the top ten hold around 4.5%. The receptor was derived from a man aged 35 to 55 with acute or convalescent COVID-19. Sequences were obtained from peripheral blood. J is TRBJ1-2 and V is TRBV7-9, with unresolved D. In DNA, the CDR3 is TGTGCCAGCAGCCCGGGAAGTAGCTATGGCTACACCTTC. Amino acid sequence: CASSPGSSYGYTF.